The TCR beta chain under discussion was sequenced for a study of cytomegalovirus exposure and HLA in healthy donors. Study findings and constraints: An analysis done earlier found most TCR beta V segments productive about 87% or about 30% of the time. Diagnosis of cytomegalovirus status made by the classifier reportedly showed high specificity and sensitivity. Analysis was carried out at a later point, and it linked a missense DCLRE1C variant to TCR beta V- and J-gene trimming.

J gave up 1 base and V 4 bases, and 6 bases lay outside the gene matches. The germline V gene has CDR1 SQVTM and CDR2 ANQGSEA. The CDR3 is made up of 15 amino acids. 60 Vbeta and 13 Jbeta primers were used in PCR. This table comes from immunoSEQ multiplex PCR, and its TCRdb copy is limited to in-frame clones, with some not included. The data hold 140,000 or so clones, with 75% to 90% observed a single time. Concerning this clone: Its antigen remains unknown.

This receptor was identified in a man between 35 and 55 years old in good health and CMV-seronegative. The chain links TRBV29-1 to TRBJ2-2; 7 bases are a match to TRBD2. Sequencing was done on a sample of PBMCs. The CDR3 sequence is CSVVPSGVNTGELFF. Written as DNA, the CDR3 is TGCAGCGTTGTACCCAGCGGGGTGAACACCGGGGAGCTGTTTTTT.